Below, 26 T cell receptor beta chains from the same sample are listed, as sequenced in a study of cytotoxic CD8 clonotypes in ibrutinib-treated CLL. Method: immunoSEQ multiplex PCR; TCRdb's copy keeps in-frame clones and lacks some. The table has over 95,000 clones, approximately 58% seen once; the top ten hold under 45%. Material: PBMCs, obtained after 24 months of ibrutinib treatment. The receptors stem from a human donor with chronic lymphocytic leukemia.

V and J are TRBV30 and TRBJ1-3; D might be TRBD1 (6 bases). This CDR3 has 16 residues. Trimming shortened V by 1 base and J by 0 bases, and 13 bases separated the two germline ends. CDR1 is GTSNPN, CDR2 SVGIG, per germline (reference sequence). CDR3 amino acids: CAWSGGRGHSGNTIYF. The CDR3 DNA sequence: TGTGCCTGGAGTGGGGGGAGGGGACACTCTGGAAACACCATATATTTT.

This chain joins TRBV9 and TRBJ2-4, with D tentatively TRBD2 (5 bases). Germline V gene sequence: CDR1 SGDLS, CDR2 YYNGEE. Trimming pared 4 bases from V and 8 bases from J, leaving 16 bases between. The CDR3 has 14 residues. In DNA form, the CDR3 reads TGTGCCAGCAGCACCGGACTCGCCTGGGACATTCAGTACTTC. Translated, it gives CASSTGLAWDIQYF.

This clone was detected only a few times. The chain combines TRBV30 with TRBJ1-5; 7 bases fit TRBD1. The germline gives CDR1 GTSNPN, CDR2 SVGIG (reference sequence). Trimming removed 3 bases from V and 6 bases from J; junction bases left unmatched: 11. The CDR3 runs to 15 residues. Here the CDR3 reads CAWSSEGASGQPQHF. Here the CDR3 DNA reads TGTGCCTGGAGCAGTGAGGGGGCGTCTGGTCAGCCCCAGCATTTT.

Here the CDR3 reads CASSVGQEQFF. The CDR3 region has the DNA TGCGCCAGCAGCGTCGGACAGGAGCAGTTCTTC. The chain carries TRBV10-1 and TRBJ2-1, with a weak D call TRBD1 (6 bases). The CDR3 is 11 amino acids. Germline CDR1 WNHNN, CDR2 SYGVQD (reference sequence). With 6 bases removed from V and 10 bases from J, the gap between germline ends came to 10 bases.

This clone has at least ten counts. V usage is TRBV2 and J usage is TRBJ1-6; tentatively, D is TRBD1 (5 bases). The germline CDR1 and CDR2 sequences are SNHLY and FYNNEI. V lost 6 bases to trimming and J lost 9 bases, with 12 bases between them. The CDR3 spans 13 residues. CDR3 residues: CASRGTGASPLHF. For the CDR3, the DNA is TGTGCCAGCAGGGGGACCGGGGCTTCACCCCTCCACTTT. The variable domain in full, completed from reference TRBV2 and TRBJ1-6, reads EPEVTQTPSHQVTQMGQEVILRCVPISNHLYFYWYRQILGQKVEFLVSFYNNEISEKSEIFDDQFSVERPDGSNFTLKIRSTKLEDSAMYFCASRGTGASPLHFGNGTRLTVT.

This clone has only a few counts. The J gene is TRBJ2-7, the V gene TRBV7-2, with D perhaps matching TRBD1 (5 bases). The ends were cut back, 5 bases at V and 6 bases at J, with 8 bases in the middle. The germline CDR1 and CDR2 sequences are SGHTA and FQGNSA. CDR3 length equals 11 residues. The CDR3: CASSPGPEQYF. CDR3 DNA: TGTGCCAGCAGCCCAGGGCCCGAGCAGTACTTC.

As to this clone: The sample has other DNA sequences that encode this CDR3 too. The CDR3 coding sequence is TGTGCCAGCAGTGAATCGGGCAGAAATTCACCCCTCCACTTT. It translates to CASSESGRNSPLHF. The chain links TRBV25-1 to TRBJ1-6; D not certain. This CDR3 has 14 amino acids. Trimming removed 1 base at V and 7 bases at J, with 8 bases between. Germline loops: CDR1 MGHDK, CDR2 SYGVNS.

The chain has TRBV13 and TRBJ2-7, with TRBD2 matching over 7 bases. Per the germline V gene, CDR1 is PRHDT and CDR2 is FYEKMQ (reference sequence). V shed 2 bases, J shed 0 bases, and the junction held 4 bases outside the gene matches. The CDR3 has 15 residues. The CDR3 DNA sequence: TGTGCCAGCAGCTTAAGACTAGCAGGCTCCTACGAGCAGTACTTC. Encoded protein: CASSLRLAGSYEQYF. Complete variable domain (other parts from reference TRBV13 and TRBJ2-7): AAGVIQSPRHLIKEKRETATLKCYPIPRHDTVYWYQQGPGQDPQFLISFYEKMQSDKGSIPDRFSAQQFSDYHSELNMSSLELGDSALYFCASSLRLAGSYEQYFGPGTRLTVT.

This clone turned up a few times. CDR3 coding DNA: TGTGCCAGTAGGACAGCCATCCGGTTCGGGGGATATTATGGCTACACCTTC. Translating gives CASRTAIRFGGYYGYTF. The chain employs TRBV19 and TRBJ1-2, with D maybe TRBD1 (5 bases). V was cut by 6 bases and J by 5 bases, with 25 bases left in between. The CDR3 spans 17 residues. Per germline, CDR1 LNHDA and CDR2 SQIVND (reference sequence).

This chain joins TRBV9 and TRBJ1-6; TRBD1 is a possible D gene (6 bases). The CDR3 covers 18 residues. V lost 0 bases and J 7 bases, leaving 20 bases between the germline ends. Germline V gene data show CDR1 as SGDLS and CDR2 as YYNGEE. CDR3 sequence: CASSVVPKGGCLNSPLHF. DNA of the CDR3: TGTGCCAGCAGCGTAGTCCCGAAGGGGGGATGCTTAAATTCACCCCTCCACTTT.

This clone was seen a handful of times. The chain has TRBV6-6 and TRBJ2-3, with D perhaps assigned TRBD1 or TRBD2 (5 bases each). Germline CDR1 reads MNHNY; CDR2 reads SVGAGI (reference sequence). The germline V and J ends were trimmed by 7 bases and 2 bases, with 19 bases remaining between them. This CDR3 is 16 amino acids long. The CDR3 DNA is TGTGCCAGCATCGACCCACGCGGAGGACACACAGATACGCAGTATTTT. It translates to CASIDPRGGHTDTQYF.

This clone was counted only a few times. This chain joins TRBV27 and TRBJ1-6, with D possibly TRBD1 on 5 matching bases. Germline CDR1 and CDR2: MNHEY and SMNVEV (reference sequence). This CDR3 has 15 residues. The germline V and J ends were trimmed by 2 bases and 7 bases, with 12 bases remaining between them. In DNA, the CDR3 is TGTGCCAGCAGTTTAGGGGGAGTACTGAATTCACCCCTCCACTTT. It specifies CASSLGGVLNSPLHF.

This clone was found many times. The V call is TRBV5-4, the J call TRBJ2-5, with a weak D call TRBD1 (5 bases). Trimming removed 2 bases from V and 4 bases from J, with 12 bases in between. Germline V gene lookup returns CDR1 SGHNT and CDR2 YYREEE (reference sequence). The length of the CDR3 is 14 residues. The CDR3 nucleotides read TGTGCCAGCAGCTTTCGGCAGGGCGGAGAGACCCAGTACTTC. Translated, it gives CASSFRQGGETQYF.

With regard to this clone: One junction end does not reproduce the germline sequence, and a read error may be involved. V is TRBV5-1 and J is TRBJ2-7, with D perhaps TRBD2 (6 bases). Germline CDR1 and CDR2: SGHRS and YFSETQ. The CDR3 contains 15 residues. The CDR3 DNA reads as TGCGCCAGCAGCTTGGCGCCAGGAGGGCAATACGGGCAGTACTTC. Protein: CASSLAPGGQYGQYF.

The rearrangement uses TRBV5-1 and TRBJ1-6; tentative D call: TRBD1 (6 bases). The CDR3 is made up of 15 amino acids. Between the trimmed V and J ends, which lost 3 bases and 5 bases, there was a span of 12 bases. Germline CDR1 is SGHRS and CDR2 is YFSETQ. The CDR3 DNA is TGCGCCAGCAGCTATGAGTACAGGGATAATTCACCCCTCCACTTT. It yields the protein CASSYEYRDNSPLHF.

The chain recombines TRBV2 with TRBJ2-7; 8 bases align to TRBD1. The germline gives CDR1 SNHLY, CDR2 FYNNEI. CDR3 length equals 15 residues. J gave up 3 bases and V 7 bases, and 11 bases lay outside the gene matches. The chain's CDR3 is CASTSPETGDYEQYF. In DNA form, the CDR3 reads TGTGCCAGCACCAGCCCGGAGACAGGGGACTACGAGCAGTACTTC.

This clone was counted a few times. V gene TRBV25-1 combines with J gene TRBJ1-2, with a tentative D call TRBD1 (5 bases). V lost 7 bases and J lost 5, with 14 bases in between. The CDR3 runs 13 residues. From germline, CDR1 is MGHDK and CDR2 SYGVNS. The CDR3 loop is CASTPPRGYGYTF. Written as DNA, the CDR3 is TGTGCCAGCACCCCCCCACGGGGGTATGGCTACACCTTC.

The chain joins TRBV14 to TRBJ2-3; 7 bases map to TRBD2. With V trimmed by 4 bases and J by 2 bases, 3 bases remained unmatched. CDR3 length equals 14 residues. Germline V lookup: CDR1 SGHDN, CDR2 FVKESK. CDR3 sequence reads: CASSPTSATDTQYF. The CDR3 DNA reads TGTGCCAGCAGCCCTACTAGCGCCACAGATACGCAGTATTTT.

The rearrangement joins TRBV7-9 to TRBJ1-1; D is possibly TRBD1 (5 bases). CDR1 and CDR2 from the germline V gene are SEHNR and FQNEAQ (reference sequence). V lost 10 bases and J 6 bases, leaving 15 bases between the germline ends. There are 12 residues in the CDR3. Here the CDR3 DNA reads TGTGCCACTAGCAGGGTTGGCGCTGAAGCTTTCTTT. Protein: CATSRVGAEAFF.

The J gene is TRBJ2-1, the V gene TRBV9; possibly TRBD1 or TRBD2 for D (5 bases each). The CDR3 length is 14 residues. Germline CDR1 is SGDLS and CDR2 is YYNGEE. Trimming removed 0 bases from V and 10 bases from J, with 14 bases in between. For the CDR3, the DNA is TGTGCCAGCAGCGTAGTCCGGGACCGGGGAGAGCAGTTCTTC. It yields the protein CASSVVRDRGEQFF.

V and J are TRBV6-6 and TRBJ1-4; D gene unclear. Trimming shortened V by 6 bases and J by 3 bases, and 11 bases separated the two germline ends. Germline CDR1 and CDR2: MNHNY and SVGAGI (reference sequence). The CDR3 contains 14 residues. The CDR3 loop reads CASRWGGPNEKLFF. The DNA of the CDR3 is TGTGCCAGCAGGTGGGGAGGGCCTAATGAAAAACTGTTTTTT.

This chain connects TRBV30 to TRBJ1-1; a weak D match, TRBD1 (5 bases). The CDR3 is made up of 16 amino acids. V was pared by 7 bases and J by 0 bases, with 21 bases between. Germline values: CDR1 GTSNPN, CDR2 SVGIG (reference sequence). CDR3 DNA: TGTGCCTTCCGGAAGGGGTGGGCGAACATGAACACTGAAGCTTTCTTT. Translation: CAFRKGWANMNTEAFF. The full variable domain, with the rest looked up from reference TRBV30 and TRBJ1-1, is SQTIHQWPATLVQPVGSPLSLECTVEGTSNPNLYWYRQAAGRGLQLLFYSVGIGQISSEVPQNLSASRPQDRQFILSSKKLLLSDSGFYLCAFRKGWANMNTEAFFGQGTRLTVV.

The gene calls are TRBV5-1 and TRBJ1-1; unclear D gene. This CDR3 comprises 16 residues. Trimming cost V 4 bases and J 5 bases, with 21 bases left between them. Germline values: CDR1 SGHRS, CDR2 YFSETQ. Here the CDR3 reads CASSGNTGSPRTEAFF. The DNA of the CDR3 is TGCGCCAGCAGCGGTAACACCGGGTCCCCGAGAACTGAAGCTTTCTTT. Using reference TRBV5-1 and TRBJ1-1 for the parts outside the CDR3, the full variable domain is KAGVTQTPRYLIKTRGQQVTLSCSPISGHRSVSWYQQTPGQGLQFLFEYFSETQRNKGNFPGRFSGRQFSNSRSEMNVSTLELGDSALYLCASSGNTGSPRTEAFFGQGTRLTVV.

The V and J genes are TRBV30 and TRBJ1-1; D ambiguous. This CDR3 is 14 amino acids long. Germline loops: CDR1 GTSNPN, CDR2 SVGIG (reference sequence). V was pared by 3 bases and J by 0 bases, with 11 bases between. The CDR3 here is CAWSELVMNTEAFF. The DNA of the CDR3 is TGTGCCTGGAGCGAGTTAGTCATGAACACTGAAGCTTTCTTT.

The chain recombines TRBV4-1 with TRBJ2-1; tentatively, D is TRBD1 (6 bases). Trimming removed 3 bases at V and 9 bases at J, with 12 bases between. Per the germline V gene, CDR1 is MGHRA and CDR2 is YSYEKL. This CDR3 spans 13 amino acids. The CDR3 bases are TGCGCCAGCAGCCAGCTCAGGGGTGGTGAGCAGTTCTTC. As protein: CASSQLRGGEQFF.

This clone was seen a few times. The V and J genes are TRBV15 and TRBJ2-1; 8 bases line up with TRBD1. Germline loops: CDR1 LNHNV, CDR2 YYDKDF (reference sequence). Trimming removed 1 base from V and 6 bases from J; junction bases left unmatched: 5. CDR3 length: 15 residues. CDR3 nucleotides: TGTGCCACCAGCAGAGGAGGACAGGGCCCCAATGAGCAGTTCTTC. Encoded protein: CATSRGGQGPNEQFF.